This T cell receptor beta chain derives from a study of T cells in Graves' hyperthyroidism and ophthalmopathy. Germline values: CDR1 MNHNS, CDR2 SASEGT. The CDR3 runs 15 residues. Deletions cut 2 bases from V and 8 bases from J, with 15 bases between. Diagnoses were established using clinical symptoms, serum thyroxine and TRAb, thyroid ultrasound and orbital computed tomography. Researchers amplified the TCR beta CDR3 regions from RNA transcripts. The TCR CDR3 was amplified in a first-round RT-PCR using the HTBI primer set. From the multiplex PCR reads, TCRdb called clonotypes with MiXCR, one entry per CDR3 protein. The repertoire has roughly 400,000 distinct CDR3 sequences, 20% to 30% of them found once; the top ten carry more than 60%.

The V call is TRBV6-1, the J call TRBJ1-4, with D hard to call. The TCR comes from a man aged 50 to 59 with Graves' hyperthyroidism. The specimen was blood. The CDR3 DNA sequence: TGTGCCAGCAGTGAACAGGCGCCCCGGAGGGAAAAACTGTTTTTT. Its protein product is CASSEQAPRREKLFF.